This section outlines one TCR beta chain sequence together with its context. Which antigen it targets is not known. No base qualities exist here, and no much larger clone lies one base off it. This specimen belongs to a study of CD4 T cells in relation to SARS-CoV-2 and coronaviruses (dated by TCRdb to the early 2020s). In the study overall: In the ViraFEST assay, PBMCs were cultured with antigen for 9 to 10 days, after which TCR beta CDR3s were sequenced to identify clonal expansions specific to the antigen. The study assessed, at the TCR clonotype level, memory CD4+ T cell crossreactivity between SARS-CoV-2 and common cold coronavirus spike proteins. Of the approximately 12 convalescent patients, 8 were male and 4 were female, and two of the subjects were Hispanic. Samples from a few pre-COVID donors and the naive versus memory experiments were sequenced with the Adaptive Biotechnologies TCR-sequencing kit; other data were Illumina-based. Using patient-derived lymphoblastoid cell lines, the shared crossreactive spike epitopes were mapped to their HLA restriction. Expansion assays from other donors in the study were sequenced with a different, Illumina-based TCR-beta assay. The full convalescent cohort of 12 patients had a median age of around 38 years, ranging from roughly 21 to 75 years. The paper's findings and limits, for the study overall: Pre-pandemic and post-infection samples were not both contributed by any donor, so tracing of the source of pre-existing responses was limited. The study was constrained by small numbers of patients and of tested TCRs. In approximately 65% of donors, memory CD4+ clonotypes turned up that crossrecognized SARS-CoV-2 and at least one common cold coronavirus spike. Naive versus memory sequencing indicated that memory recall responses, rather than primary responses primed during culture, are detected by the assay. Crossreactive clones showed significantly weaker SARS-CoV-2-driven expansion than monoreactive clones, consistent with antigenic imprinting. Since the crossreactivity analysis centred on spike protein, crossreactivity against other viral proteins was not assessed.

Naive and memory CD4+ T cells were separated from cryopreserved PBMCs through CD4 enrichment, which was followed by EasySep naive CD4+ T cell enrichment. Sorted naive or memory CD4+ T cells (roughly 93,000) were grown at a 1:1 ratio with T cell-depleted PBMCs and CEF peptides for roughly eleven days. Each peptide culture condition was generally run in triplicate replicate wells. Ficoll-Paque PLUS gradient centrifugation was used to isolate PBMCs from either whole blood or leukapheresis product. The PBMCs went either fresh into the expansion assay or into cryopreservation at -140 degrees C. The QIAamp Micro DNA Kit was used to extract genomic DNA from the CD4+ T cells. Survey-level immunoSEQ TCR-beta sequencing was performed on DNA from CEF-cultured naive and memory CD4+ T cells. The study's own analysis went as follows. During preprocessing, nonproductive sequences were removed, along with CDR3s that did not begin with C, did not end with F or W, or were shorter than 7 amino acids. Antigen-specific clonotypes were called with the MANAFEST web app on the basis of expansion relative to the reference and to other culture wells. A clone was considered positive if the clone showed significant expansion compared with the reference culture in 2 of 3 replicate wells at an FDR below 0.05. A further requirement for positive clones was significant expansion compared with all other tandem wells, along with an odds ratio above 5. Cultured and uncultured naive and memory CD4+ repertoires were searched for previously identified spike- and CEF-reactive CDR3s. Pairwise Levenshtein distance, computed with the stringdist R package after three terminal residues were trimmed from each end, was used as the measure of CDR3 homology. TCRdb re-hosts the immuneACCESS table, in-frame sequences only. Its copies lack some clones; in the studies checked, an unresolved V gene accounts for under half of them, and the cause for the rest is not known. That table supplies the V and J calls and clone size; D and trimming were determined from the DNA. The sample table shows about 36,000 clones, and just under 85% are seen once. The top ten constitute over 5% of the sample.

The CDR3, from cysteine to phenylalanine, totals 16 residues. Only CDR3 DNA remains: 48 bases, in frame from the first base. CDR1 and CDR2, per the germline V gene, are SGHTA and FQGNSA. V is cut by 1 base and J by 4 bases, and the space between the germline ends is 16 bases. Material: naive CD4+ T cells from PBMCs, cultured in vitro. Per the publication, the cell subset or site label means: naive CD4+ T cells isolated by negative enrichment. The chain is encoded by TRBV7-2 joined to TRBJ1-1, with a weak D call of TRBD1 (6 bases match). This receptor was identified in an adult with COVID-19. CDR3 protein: CASSLGIPGAFTEAFF. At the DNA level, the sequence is TGTGCCAGCAGCTTAGGTATTCCGGGGGCGTTCACTGAAGCTTTCTTT.